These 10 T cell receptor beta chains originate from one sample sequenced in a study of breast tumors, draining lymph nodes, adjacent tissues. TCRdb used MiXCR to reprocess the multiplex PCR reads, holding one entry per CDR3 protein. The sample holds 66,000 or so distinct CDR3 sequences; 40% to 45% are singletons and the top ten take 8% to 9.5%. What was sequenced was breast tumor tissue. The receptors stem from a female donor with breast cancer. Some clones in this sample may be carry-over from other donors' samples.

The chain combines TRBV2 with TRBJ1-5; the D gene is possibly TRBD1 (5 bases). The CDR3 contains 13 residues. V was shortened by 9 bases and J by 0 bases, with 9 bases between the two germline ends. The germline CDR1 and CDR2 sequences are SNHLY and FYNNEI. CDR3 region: CASQGDSNQPQHF. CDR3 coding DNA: TGTGCCAGTCAGGGTGATAGCAATCAGCCCCAGCATTTT.

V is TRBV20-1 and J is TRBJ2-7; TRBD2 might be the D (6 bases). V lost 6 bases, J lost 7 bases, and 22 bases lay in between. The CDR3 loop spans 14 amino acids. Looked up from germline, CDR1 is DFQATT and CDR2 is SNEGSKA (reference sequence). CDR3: CSAGPGLRGGEQYF. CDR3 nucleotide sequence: TGCAGTGCCGGCCCGGGACTCCGGGGAGGAGAGCAGTACTTC.

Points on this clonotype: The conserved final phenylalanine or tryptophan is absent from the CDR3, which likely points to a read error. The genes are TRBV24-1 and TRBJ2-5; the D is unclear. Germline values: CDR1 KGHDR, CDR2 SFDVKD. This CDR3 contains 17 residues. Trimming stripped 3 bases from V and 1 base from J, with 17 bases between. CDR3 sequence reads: CATSDLLRPGPQETQYL. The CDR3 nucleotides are TGTGCCACCAGTGATCTGCTACGACCAGGCCCCCAAGAGACCCAGTACCTC.

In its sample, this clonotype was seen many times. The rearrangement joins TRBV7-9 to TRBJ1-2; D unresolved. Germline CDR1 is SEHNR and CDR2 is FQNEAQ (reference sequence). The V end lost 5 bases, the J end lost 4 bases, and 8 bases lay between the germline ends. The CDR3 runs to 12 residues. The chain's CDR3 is CASSPRPYGYTF. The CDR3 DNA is TGTGCCAGCAGCCCAAGACCCTATGGCTACACCTTC. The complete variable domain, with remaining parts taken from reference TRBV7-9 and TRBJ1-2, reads DTGVSQNPRHKITKRGQNVTFRCDPISEHNRLYWYRQTLGQGPEFLTYFQNEAQLEKSRLLSDRFSAERPKGSFSTLEIQRTEQGDSAMYLCASSPRPYGYTFGSGTRLTVV.

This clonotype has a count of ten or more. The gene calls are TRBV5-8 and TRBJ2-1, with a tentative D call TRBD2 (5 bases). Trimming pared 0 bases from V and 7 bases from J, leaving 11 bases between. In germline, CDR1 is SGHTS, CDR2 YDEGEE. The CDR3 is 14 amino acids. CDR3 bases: TGTGCCAGCAGCTTGGACGGGGTGGGAAATGAGCAGTTCTTC. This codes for CASSLDGVGNEQFF.

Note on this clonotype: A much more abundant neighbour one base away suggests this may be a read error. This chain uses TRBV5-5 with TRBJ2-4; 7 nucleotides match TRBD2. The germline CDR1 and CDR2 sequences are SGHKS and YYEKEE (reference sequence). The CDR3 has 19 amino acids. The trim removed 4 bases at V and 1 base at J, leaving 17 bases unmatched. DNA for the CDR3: TGTGCCAGCAGCCGATACGGACCAGCGGGAAGGTTGGCCAAAAACATTCAGTACTTC. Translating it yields CASSRYGPAGRLAKNIQYF.

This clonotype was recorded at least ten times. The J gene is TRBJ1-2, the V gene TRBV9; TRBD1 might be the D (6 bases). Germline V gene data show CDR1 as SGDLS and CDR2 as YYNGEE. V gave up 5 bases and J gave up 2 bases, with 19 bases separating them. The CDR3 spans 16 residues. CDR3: CASSGGGVRLNYGYTF. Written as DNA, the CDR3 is TGTGCCAGCAGTGGGGGCGGGGTGAGGTTGAACTATGGCTACACCTTC.

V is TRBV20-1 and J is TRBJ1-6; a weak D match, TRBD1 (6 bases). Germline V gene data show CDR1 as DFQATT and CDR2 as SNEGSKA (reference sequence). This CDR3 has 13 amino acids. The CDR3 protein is CRATGHPNSPLHF. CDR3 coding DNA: TGCAGGGCAACGGGACACCCAAATTCACCCCTCCACTTT.

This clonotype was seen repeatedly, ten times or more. The DNA for the CDR3 is TGTGCCAGCAGTCGCGGGACACTCTATGGCTACACCTTC. Amino acid sequence: CASSRGTLYGYTF. The chain employs TRBV2 and TRBJ1-2, with D perhaps matching TRBD1 (6 bases). The ends were cut back, 5 bases at V and 4 bases at J, with 11 bases in the middle. From germline, CDR1 is SNHLY and CDR2 FYNNEI. The CDR3 contains 13 residues. The whole variable domain, filled in from reference TRBV2 and TRBJ1-2, reads EPEVTQTPSHQVTQMGQEVILRCVPISNHLYFYWYRQILGQKVEFLVSFYNNEISEKSEIFDDQFSVERPDGSNFTLKIRSTKLEDSAMYFCASSRGTLYGYTFGSGTRLTVV.

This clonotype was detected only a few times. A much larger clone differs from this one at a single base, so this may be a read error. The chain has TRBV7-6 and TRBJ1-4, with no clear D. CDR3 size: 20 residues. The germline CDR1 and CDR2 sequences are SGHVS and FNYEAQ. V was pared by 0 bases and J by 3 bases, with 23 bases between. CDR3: CASSLAPPGRRPRPNEKLFF. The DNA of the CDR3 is TGTGCCAGCAGCTTAGCGCCCCCGGGCCGTCGGCCTCGGCCTAATGAAAAACTGTTTTTT.